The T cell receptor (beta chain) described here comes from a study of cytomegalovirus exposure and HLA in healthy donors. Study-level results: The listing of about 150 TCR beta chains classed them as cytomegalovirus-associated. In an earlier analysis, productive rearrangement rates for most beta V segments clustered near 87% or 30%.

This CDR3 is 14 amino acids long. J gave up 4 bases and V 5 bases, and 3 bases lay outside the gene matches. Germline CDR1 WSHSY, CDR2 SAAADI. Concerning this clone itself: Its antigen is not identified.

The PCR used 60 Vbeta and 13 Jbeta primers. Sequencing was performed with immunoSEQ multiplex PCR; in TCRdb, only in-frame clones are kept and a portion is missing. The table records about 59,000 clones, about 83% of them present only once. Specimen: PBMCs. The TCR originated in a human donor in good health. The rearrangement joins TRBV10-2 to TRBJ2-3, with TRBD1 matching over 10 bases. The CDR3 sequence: CASSLTGGADTQYF. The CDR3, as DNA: TGCGCCAGCAGTCTGACAGGGGGCGCAGATACGCAGTATTTT.